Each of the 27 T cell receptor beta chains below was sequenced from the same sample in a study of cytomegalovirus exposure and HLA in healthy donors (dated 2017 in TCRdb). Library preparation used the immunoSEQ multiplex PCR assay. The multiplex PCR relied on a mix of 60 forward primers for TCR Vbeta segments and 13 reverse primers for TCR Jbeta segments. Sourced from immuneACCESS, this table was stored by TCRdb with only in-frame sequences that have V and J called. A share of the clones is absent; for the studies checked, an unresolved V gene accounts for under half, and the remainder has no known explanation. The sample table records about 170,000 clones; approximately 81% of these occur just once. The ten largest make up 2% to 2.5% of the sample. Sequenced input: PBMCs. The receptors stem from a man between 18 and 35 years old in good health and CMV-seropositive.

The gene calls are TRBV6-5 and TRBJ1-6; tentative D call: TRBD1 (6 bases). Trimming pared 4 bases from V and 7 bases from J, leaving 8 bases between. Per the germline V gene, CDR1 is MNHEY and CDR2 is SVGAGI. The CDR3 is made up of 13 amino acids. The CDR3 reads CASSSTGNSPLHF. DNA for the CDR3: TGTGCCAGCAGTTCAACAGGGAATTCACCCCTCCACTTT.

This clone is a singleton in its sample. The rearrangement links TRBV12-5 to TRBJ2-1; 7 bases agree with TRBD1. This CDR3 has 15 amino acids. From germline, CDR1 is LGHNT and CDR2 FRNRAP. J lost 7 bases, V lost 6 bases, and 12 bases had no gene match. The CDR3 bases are TGTGCTAGTGGACCCCGGGACAGAGTACCTAATGAGCAGTTCTTC. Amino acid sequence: CASGPRDRVPNEQFF.

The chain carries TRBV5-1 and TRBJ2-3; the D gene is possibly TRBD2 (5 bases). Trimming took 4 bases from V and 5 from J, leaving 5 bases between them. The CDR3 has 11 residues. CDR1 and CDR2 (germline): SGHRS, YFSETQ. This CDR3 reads CASSAGDTQYF. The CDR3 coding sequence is TGCGCCAGCAGCGCGGGAGATACGCAGTATTTT.

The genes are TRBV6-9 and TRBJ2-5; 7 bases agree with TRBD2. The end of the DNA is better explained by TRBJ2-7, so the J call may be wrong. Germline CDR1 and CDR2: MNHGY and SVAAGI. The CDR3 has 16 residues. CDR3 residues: CASSYSLSGDTYEQYF. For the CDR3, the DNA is TGTGCCAGCAGTTATTCTTTGAGCGGGGATACCTACGAGCAGTACTTC.

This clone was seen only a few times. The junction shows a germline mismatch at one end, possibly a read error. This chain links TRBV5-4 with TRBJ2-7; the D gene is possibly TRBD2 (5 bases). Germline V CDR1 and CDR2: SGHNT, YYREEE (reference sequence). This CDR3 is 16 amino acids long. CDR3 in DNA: TGCGCCAGCAGCCAAGAATTTGAGCGGAGGACCTACGAGCAGTACTTC. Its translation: CASSQEFERRTYEQYF.

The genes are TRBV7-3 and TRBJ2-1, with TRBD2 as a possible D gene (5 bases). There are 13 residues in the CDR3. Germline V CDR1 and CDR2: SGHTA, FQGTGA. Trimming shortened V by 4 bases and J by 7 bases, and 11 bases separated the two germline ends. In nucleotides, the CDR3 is TGTGCCAGCAGCTCCTCGGACTCTAATGAGCAGTTCTTC. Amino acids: CASSSSDSNEQFF.

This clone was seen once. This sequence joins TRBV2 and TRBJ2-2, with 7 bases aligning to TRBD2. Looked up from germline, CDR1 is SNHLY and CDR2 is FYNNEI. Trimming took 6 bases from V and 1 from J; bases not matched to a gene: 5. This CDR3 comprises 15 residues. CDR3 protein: CASSRGDRNTGELFF. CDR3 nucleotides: TGTGCCAGCAGCCGGGGGGATCGGAACACCGGGGAGCTGTTTTTT.

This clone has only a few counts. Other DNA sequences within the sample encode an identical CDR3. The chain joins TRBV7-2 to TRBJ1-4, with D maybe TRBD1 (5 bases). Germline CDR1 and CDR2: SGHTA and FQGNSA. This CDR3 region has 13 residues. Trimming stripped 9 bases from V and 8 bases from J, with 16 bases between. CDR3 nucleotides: TGTGCCAGTAGTCAGGGTCTATCGGAAAAACTGTTTTTT. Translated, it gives CASSQGLSEKLFF.

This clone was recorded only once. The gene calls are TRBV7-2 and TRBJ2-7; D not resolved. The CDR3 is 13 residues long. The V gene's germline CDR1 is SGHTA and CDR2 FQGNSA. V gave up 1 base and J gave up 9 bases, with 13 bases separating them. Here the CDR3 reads CASSLGPPNRQYF. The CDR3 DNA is TGTGCCAGCAGCTTAGGTCCACCGAACAGGCAGTACTTC.

The DNA for the CDR3 is TGTGCCATCTGGGGTGGGGGCACAAGCAATCAGCCCCAGCATTTT. Amino acid sequence: CAIWGGGTSNQPQHF. J is TRBJ1-5 and V is TRBV10-3; D may be TRBD1 (6 bases). Germline V CDR1 and CDR2: ENHRY, SYGVKD. The CDR3 has 15 amino acids. V gave up 8 bases and J gave up 1 base, with 15 bases separating them.

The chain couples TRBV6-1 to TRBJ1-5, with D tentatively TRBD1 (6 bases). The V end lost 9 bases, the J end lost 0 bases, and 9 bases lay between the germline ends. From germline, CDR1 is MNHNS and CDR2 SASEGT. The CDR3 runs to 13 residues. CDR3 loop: CASRGNSNQPQHF. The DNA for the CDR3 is TGTGCCAGTAGGGGGAATAGCAATCAGCCCCAGCATTTT.

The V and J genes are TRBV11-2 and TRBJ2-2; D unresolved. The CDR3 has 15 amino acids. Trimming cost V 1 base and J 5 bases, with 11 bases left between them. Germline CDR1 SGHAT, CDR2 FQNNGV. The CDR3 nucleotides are TGTGCCAGCAGCTTAGGTCGTCTGGCTACCGGGGAGCTGTTTTTT. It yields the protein CASSLGRLATGELFF.

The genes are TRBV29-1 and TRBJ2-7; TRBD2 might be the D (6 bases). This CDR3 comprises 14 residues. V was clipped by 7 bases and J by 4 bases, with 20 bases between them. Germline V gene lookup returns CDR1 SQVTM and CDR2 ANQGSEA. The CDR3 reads CSAGGSAPRYEQYF. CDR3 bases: TGCAGCGCCGGGGGTTCAGCACCGCGGTACGAGCAGTACTTC.

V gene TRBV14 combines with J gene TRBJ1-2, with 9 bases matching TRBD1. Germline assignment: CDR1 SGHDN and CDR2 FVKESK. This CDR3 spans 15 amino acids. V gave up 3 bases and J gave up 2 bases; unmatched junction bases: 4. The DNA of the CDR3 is TGTGCCAGCAGCCATGCCGGGACAGGGAACTATGGCTACACCTTC. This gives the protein CASSHAGTGNYGYTF.

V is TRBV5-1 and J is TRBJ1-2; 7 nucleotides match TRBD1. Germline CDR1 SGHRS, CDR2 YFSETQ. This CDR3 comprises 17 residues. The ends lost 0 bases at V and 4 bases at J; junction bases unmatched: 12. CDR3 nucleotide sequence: TGCGCCAGCAGCTTGGACGACCGGACAGGCCCTTTCTATGGCTACACCTTC. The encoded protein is CASSLDDRTGPFYGYTF. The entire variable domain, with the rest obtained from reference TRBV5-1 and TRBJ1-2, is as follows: KAGVTQTPRYLIKTRGQQVTLSCSPISGHRSVSWYQQTPGQGLQFLFEYFSETQRNKGNFPGRFSGRQFSNSRSEMNVSTLELGDSALYLCASSLDDRTGPFYGYTFGSGTRLTVV.

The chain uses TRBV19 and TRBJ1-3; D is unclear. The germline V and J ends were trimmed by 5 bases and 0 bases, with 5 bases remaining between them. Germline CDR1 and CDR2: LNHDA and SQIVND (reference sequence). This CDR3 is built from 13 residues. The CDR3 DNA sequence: TGTGCCAGTAGTCCCAACTCTGGAAACACCATATATTTT. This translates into CASSPNSGNTIYF.

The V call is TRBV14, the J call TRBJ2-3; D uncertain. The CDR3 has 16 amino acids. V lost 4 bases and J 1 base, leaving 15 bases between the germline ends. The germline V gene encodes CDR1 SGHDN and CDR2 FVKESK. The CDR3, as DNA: TGTGCCAGCAGCCCCTCCGGGTCGACGGGCACAGATACGCAGTATTTT. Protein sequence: CASSPSGSTGTDTQYF.

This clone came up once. CDR3 in DNA: TGTGCCAGCAGTGAGACAGGCCCGGGACCGCACGAGCAGTACTTC. It translates to CASSETGPGPHEQYF. The genes are TRBV25-1 and TRBJ2-7; TRBD1 might be the D (6 bases). Trimming pared 3 bases from V and 5 bases from J, leaving 17 bases between. Germline values: CDR1 MGHDK, CDR2 SYGVNS. The CDR3 sequence is 15 residues long.

DNA for the CDR3: TGTGCCAGCTCGGGTGGACAGAATCAGCCCCAGCATTTT. It translates to CASSGGQNQPQHF. The chain is built from TRBV18 and TRBJ1-5; a weak D match, TRBD1 (6 bases). CDR1 and CDR2 (germline): KGHSH, LQKENI. The CDR3 runs to 13 residues. V was pared by 6 bases and J by 4 bases, with 10 bases between. Combining the CDR3 with reference TRBV18 and TRBJ1-5 gives the whole variable domain NAGVMQNPRHLVRRRGQEARLRCSPMKGHSHVYWYRQLPEEGLKFMVYLQKENIIDESGMPKERFSAEFPKEGPSILRIQQVVRGDSAAYFCASSGGQNQPQHFGDGTRLSIL.

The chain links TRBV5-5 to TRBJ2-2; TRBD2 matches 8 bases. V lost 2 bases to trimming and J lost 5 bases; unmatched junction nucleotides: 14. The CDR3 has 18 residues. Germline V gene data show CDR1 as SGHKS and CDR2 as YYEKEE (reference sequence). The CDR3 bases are TGTGCCAGCAGCTTATCCCTAGCGGGCTACGCGAGTACCGGGGAGCTGTTTTTT. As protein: CASSLSLAGYASTGELFF.

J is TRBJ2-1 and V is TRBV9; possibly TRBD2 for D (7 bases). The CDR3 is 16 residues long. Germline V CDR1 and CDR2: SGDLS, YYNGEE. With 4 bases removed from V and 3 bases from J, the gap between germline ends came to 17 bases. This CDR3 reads CASSLGGGGGYNEQFF. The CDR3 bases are TGTGCCAGCAGCCTCGGGGGAGGGGGGGGCTACAATGAGCAGTTCTTC.

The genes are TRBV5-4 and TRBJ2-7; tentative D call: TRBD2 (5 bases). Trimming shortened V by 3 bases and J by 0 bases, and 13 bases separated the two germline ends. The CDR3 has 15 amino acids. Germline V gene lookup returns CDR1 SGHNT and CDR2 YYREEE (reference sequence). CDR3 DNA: TGTGCCAGCAGCTCCGGGGAATGGTCCTCCTACGAGCAGTACTTC. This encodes CASSSGEWSSYEQYF.

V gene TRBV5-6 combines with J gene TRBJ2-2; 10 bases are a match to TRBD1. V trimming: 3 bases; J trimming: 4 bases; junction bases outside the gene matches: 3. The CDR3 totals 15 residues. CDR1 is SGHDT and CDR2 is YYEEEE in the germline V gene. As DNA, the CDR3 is TGTGCCAGCAGCTCGGGACAGGGGACCACCGGGGAGCTGTTTTTT. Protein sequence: CASSSGQGTTGELFF.

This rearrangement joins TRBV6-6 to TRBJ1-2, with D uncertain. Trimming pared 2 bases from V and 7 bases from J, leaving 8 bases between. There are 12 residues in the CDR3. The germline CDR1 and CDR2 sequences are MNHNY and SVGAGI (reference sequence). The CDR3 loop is CASSYGSGGYTF. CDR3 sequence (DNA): TGTGCCAGCAGTTACGGGTCGGGTGGCTACACCTTC.

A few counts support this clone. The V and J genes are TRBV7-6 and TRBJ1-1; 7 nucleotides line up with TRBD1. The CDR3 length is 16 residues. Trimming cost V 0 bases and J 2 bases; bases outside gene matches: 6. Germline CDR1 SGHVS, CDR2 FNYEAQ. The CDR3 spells CASSLAGGGYNTEAFF. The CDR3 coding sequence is TGTGCCAGCAGCTTAGCAGGGGGCGGGTATAACACTGAAGCTTTCTTT.

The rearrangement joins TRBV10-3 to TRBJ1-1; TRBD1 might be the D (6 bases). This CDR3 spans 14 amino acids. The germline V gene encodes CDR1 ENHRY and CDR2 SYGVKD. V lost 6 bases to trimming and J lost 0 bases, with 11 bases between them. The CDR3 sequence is CAIRDSGVNTEAFF. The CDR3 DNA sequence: TGTGCCATCAGGGACAGTGGGGTGAACACTGAAGCTTTCTTT.

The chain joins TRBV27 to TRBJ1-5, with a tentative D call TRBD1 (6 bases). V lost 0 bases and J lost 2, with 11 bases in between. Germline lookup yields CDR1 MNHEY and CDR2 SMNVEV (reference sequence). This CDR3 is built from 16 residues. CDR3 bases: TGTGCCAGCAGTTTATCCGGGGGGCTCCGCAATCAGCCCCAGCATTTT. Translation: CASSLSGGLRNQPQHF.